These 11 T cell receptor beta chains share one sample of origin, sequenced in a study of blood T cell repertoires in COVID-19. Sequenced by immunoSEQ multiplex PCR; TCRdb stores in-frame clones only, minus some. The sample lists around 100,000 clones, over 65% seen once, with 3% to 4.5% in the top ten. The sequenced sample was peripheral blood. The receptor set was obtained from a man aged 65 to 79 with COVID-19, enrolled during active disease.

The chain employs TRBV5-5 and TRBJ2-1; weak D call: TRBD1 (6 bases). Germline-derived CDR1 and CDR2 are SGHKS and YYEKEE (reference sequence). The CDR3 contains 14 residues. V lost 4 bases and J 5 bases, leaving 13 bases between the germline ends. CDR3 sequence: CASSGRDTHNEQFF. The DNA of the CDR3 is TGTGCCAGCAGCGGCCGGGACACCCACAATGAGCAGTTCTTC.

This clone was detected only a few times. The V call is TRBV19, the J call TRBJ1-1; D perhaps matches TRBD1 (6 bases). Germline V gene data show CDR1 as LNHDA and CDR2 as SQIVND (reference sequence). This CDR3 contains 13 residues. The ends were cut back, 5 bases at V and 6 bases at J, with 13 bases in the middle. CDR3 in amino acids: CASSLDRSAEAFF. Written as DNA, the CDR3 is TGTGCCAGTAGTCTTGACAGGTCCGCTGAAGCTTTCTTT. Using reference TRBV19 and TRBJ1-1 for the parts outside the CDR3, the full variable domain is DGGITQSPKYLFRKEGQNVTLSCEQNLNHDAMYWYRQDPGQGLRLIYYSQIVNDFQKGDIAEGYSVSREKKESFPLTVTSAQKNPTAFYLCASSLDRSAEAFFGQGTRLTVV.

This chain joins TRBV6-5 and TRBJ1-2; 12 bases fit TRBD1. The CDR3 spans 14 residues. Germline CDR1 and CDR2: MNHEY and SVGAGI. With V trimmed by 2 bases and J by 8 bases, 3 bases remained unmatched. CDR3 in amino acids: CASSYGGQGAGYTF. The CDR3 coding sequence is TGTGCCAGCAGTTACGGGGGACAGGGGGCGGGCTACACCTTC.

A few counts support this clone. The chain has TRBV29-1 and TRBJ2-7; 9 bases agree with TRBD1. The germline V gene encodes CDR1 SQVTM and CDR2 ANQGSEA. The CDR3 is made up of 13 amino acids. Trimming cost V 5 bases and J 5 bases; bases outside gene matches: 7. The CDR3 DNA is TGCAGCGTTTGGACAGGGGACATCAACGAGCAGTACTTC. Its translation: CSVWTGDINEQYF.

This clone appeared a few times. The chain couples TRBV2 to TRBJ2-3, with 10 bases identical to TRBD2. This CDR3 contains 16 residues. The V gene's germline CDR1 is SNHLY and CDR2 FYNNEI. V lost 7 bases, J lost 2 bases, and 9 bases stayed unmatched. CDR3 protein: CASKTYGTSATDTQYF. The DNA of the CDR3 is TGTGCCAGCAAAACGTACGGGACTAGCGCCACAGATACGCAGTATTTT.

The gene calls are TRBV4-1 and TRBJ1-1; 7 nucleotides align to TRBD1. The CDR3 is 15 residues long. Germline lookup yields CDR1 MGHRA and CDR2 YSYEKL. The ends lost 0 bases at V and 2 bases at J; junction bases unmatched: 3. The CDR3 is CASSQDDRDNTEAFF. The CDR3 DNA reads as TGCGCCAGCAGCCAAGATGACAGGGACAACACTGAAGCTTTCTTT.

The chain recombines TRBV6-5 with TRBJ1-2; 7 positions match TRBD1. There are 14 residues in the CDR3. V was pared by 7 bases and J by 1 base, with 6 bases of the junction left unmatched. Germline-derived CDR1 and CDR2 are MNHEY and SVGAGI. CDR3 DNA: TGTGCCAGCAATCGACAGGGAATTAACTATGGCTACACCTTC. Translating gives CASNRQGINYGYTF.

The sample holds a few counts of this clone. The chain has TRBV27 and TRBJ2-7; the D gene is possibly TRBD2 (6 bases). Germline V gene data show CDR1 as MNHEY and CDR2 as SMNVEV (reference sequence). Trimming stripped 2 bases from V and 4 bases from J, with 21 bases between. This CDR3 contains 17 residues. CDR3 sequence reads: CASSLTPFVAGSYEQYF. The CDR3 coding sequence is TGTGCCAGCAGTTTAACTCCCTTTGTGGCGGGGAGTTACGAGCAGTACTTC.

The chain recombines TRBV24-1 with TRBJ2-1, with TRBD2 identical over 11 bases. Germline V gene sequence: CDR1 KGHDR, CDR2 SFDVKD. V shed 6 bases, J shed 0 bases, and the junction held 6 bases outside the gene matches. The CDR3 is 17 residues long. The CDR3 loop reads CATSLTSGTSSYNEQFF. The CDR3 DNA reads as TGTGCCACCAGTCTGACTAGCGGGACGAGCTCCTACAATGAGCAGTTCTTC.

This clone came up once. The rearrangement joins TRBV15 to TRBJ2-2; 9 bases are shared with TRBD2. The V gene's germline CDR1 is LNHNV and CDR2 YYDKDF (reference sequence). The trim removed 1 base at V and 5 bases at J, leaving 2 bases unmatched. This CDR3 comprises 15 residues. CDR3 sequence reads: CATSRGLAGTGELFF. The CDR3 DNA reads TGTGCCACCAGCAGAGGGCTAGCGGGAACCGGGGAGCTGTTTTTT.

This sequence joins TRBV6-2 or TRBV6-3 and TRBJ2-1; the D gene is possibly TRBD2 (6 bases). Trimming stripped 4 bases from V and 0 bases from J, with 10 bases between. The CDR3 has 15 residues. Germline V lookup: CDR1 MNHEY, CDR2 SVGEGT. CDR3 amino acids: CASSWGLGSYNEQFF. The DNA of the CDR3 is TGTGCCAGCAGTTGGGGACTTGGCTCCTACAATGAGCAGTTCTTC.